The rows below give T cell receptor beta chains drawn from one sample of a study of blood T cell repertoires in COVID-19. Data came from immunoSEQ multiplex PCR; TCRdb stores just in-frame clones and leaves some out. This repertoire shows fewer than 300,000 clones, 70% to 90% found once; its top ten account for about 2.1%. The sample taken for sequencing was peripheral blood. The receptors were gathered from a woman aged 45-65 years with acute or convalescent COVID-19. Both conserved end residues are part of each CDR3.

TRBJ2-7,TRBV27,CASSLRGGPEQYF
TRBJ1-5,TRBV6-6,CASTVPRGEGNQPQHF
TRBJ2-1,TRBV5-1,CASSPDPGRAISYNEQFF
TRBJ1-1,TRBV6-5,CASKDRDITEAFF
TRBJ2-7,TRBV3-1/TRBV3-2,CASSETSGRAYEQYF
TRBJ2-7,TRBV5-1,CASSLAAGLAHLQYF
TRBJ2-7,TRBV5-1,CASSLDRSYEQYF
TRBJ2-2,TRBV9,CASSLWTSGDTGELFF
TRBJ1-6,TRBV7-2,CASSYSSSLNSPLHF
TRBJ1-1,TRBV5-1,CASSLGDRVIPEAFF
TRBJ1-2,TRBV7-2,CASSLLSGGGSGYTF
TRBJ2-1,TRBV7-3,CASSLTTGSGNEQFF
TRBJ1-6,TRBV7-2,CASSLGTVPPLHF
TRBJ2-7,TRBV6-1,CASSERLPTGGEPYEQYF
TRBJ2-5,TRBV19,CASSTRLAGIWTQYF
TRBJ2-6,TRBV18,CASSPTLAGVGANVLTF
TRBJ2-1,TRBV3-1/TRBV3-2,CASSPRGLAGGPGINEQFF
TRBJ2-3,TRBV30,CAWRVGGGTDTQYF
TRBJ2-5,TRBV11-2,CASSFTTSGNQETQYF
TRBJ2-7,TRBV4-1,CASSLRTGAYEQYF
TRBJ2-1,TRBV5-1,CASSFSGSSSYNEQFF
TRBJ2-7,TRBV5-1,CASSLSGNYEQYF
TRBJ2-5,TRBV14,CASSPLPGRGRETQYF
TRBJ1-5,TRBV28,CASSLLGQTYQPQHF
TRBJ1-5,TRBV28,CASSSPSSDNQPQHF
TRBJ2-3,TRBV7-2,CASSRTSGRSAQYF
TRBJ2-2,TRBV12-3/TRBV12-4,CASTYTGELFF
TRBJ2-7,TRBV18,CASSPPLAIMPEQYF
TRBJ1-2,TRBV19,CASSLSGGSNYGYTF
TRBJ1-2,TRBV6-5,CASNPTRGIYGYTF
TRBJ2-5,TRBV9,CASSVVGLADQETQYF
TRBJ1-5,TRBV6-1,CASSEGTGVVDGNQPQHF
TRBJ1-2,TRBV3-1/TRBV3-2,CASSHRGGWGYGYTF
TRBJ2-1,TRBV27,CASSPHRGGNEQFF
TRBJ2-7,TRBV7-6,CASSLEKRAYEQYF
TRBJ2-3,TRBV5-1,CASSSLAGGKKDTQYF
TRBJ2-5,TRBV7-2,CASRRRTEETQYF
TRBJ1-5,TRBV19,CASRGQAEGQPQHF
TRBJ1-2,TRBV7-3,CASSSSPGQGGYTF
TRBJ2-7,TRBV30,CAWSLSGRGKEQYF
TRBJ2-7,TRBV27,CASSPRTWVDEQYF
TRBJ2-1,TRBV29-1,CSVDPLLASLYNEQFF
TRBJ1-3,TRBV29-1,CSVEAFGREMEEHSGNTIYF
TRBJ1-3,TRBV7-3,CASSSGAGSSGNTIYF
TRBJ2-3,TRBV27,CASSLSQAHTQYF
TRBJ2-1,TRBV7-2,CASSFSGSYNEQFF
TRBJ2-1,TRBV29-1,CSVEVRGLASGNEQFF
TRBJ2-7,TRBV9,CASSVAGQGGYEQYF
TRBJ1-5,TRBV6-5,CASSKQGTSPPQHF
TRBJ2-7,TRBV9,CASSVLTSGAAGEQYF
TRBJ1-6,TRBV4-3,CASSQDVLEVLGQGYSPLHF
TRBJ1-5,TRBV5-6,CASSLSGGLQPQHF
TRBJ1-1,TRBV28,CASRGPGTEAFF
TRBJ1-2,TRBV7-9,CASSRSFSGQNYGYTF
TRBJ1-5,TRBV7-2,CASSFGSMGNQPQHF